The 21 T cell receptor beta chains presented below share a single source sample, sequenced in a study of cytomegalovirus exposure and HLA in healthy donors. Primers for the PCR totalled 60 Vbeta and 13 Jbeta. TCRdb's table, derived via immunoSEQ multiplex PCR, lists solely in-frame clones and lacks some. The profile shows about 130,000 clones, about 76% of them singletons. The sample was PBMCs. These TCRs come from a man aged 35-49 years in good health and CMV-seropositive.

The CDR3 region is CAWSRLAGSQETQYF. Here the CDR3 DNA reads TGTGCCTGGAGCCGACTAGCGGGGTCCCAAGAGACCCAGTACTTC. This rearrangement joins TRBV30 to TRBJ2-5; 11 bases are a match to TRBD2. Losses at the gene ends were 3 bases for V and 1 base for J; bases not matched to a gene: 4. Germline CDR1 and CDR2: GTSNPN and SVGIG (reference sequence). CDR3 length: 15 amino acids.

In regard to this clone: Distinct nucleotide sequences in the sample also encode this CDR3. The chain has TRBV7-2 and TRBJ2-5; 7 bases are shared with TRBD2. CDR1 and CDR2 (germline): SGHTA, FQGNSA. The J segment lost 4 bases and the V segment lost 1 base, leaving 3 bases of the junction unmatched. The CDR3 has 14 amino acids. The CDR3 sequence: CASSLGGGRETQYF. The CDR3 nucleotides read TGTGCCAGCAGCTTAGGGGGGGGGAGAGAGACCCAGTACTTC.

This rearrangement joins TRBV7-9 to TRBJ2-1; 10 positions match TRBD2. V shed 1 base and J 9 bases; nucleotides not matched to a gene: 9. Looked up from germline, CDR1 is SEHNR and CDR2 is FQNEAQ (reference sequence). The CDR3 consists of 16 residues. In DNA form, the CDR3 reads TGTGCCAGCAGCTTAGGAGCGGGAGGGCTGGGGCCTGAGCAGTTCTTC. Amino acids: CASSLGAGGLGPEQFF.

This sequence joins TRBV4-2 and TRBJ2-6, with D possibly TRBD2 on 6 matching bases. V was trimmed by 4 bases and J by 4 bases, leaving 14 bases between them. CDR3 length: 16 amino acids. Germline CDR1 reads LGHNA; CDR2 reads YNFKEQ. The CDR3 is CASSPRGGSGANVLTF. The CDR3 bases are TGTGCCAGCAGCCCTCGGGGAGGTTCCGGGGCCAACGTCCTGACTTTC.

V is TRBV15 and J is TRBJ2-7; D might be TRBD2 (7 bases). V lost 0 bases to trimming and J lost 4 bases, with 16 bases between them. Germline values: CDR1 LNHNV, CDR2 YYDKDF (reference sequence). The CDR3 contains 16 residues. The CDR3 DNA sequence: TGTGCCACCAGCAGAGATCGGGCGGGGGCCACATACGAGCAGTACTTC. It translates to CATSRDRAGATYEQYF.

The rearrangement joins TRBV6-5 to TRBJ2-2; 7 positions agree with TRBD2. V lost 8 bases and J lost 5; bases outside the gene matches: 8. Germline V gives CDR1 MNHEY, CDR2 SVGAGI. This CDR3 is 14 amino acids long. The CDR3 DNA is TGTGCCAGCCTACCGGGGAGGGGAACCGGGGAGCTGTTTTTT. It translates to CASLPGRGTGELFF.

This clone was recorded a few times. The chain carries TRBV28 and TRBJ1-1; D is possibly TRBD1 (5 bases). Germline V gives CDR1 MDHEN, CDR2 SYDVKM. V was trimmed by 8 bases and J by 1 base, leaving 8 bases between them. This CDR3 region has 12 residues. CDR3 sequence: CASLRGNTEAFF. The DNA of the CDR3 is TGTGCCAGCCTTAGGGGGAACACTGAAGCTTTCTTT.

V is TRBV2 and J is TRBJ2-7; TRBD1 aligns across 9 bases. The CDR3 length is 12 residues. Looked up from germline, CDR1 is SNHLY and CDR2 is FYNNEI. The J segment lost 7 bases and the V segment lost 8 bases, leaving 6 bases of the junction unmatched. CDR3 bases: TGTGCCAGCGCCGGGACAGGGCGGGAGCAGTACTTC. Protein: CASAGTGREQYF.

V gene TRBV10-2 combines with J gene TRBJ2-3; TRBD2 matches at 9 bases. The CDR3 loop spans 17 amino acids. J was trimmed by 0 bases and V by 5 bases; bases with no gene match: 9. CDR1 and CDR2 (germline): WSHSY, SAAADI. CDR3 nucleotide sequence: TGCGCCAGCAGTATTGGGGTTAGCGGGGGAAGCACAGATACGCAGTATTTT. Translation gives CASSIGVSGGSTDTQYF.

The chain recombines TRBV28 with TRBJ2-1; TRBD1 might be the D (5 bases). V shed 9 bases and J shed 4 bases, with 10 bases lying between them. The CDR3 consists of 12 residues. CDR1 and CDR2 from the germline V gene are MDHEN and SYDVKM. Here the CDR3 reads CASQGNYNEQFF. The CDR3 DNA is TGTGCCAGTCAGGGCAATTACAATGAGCAGTTCTTC.

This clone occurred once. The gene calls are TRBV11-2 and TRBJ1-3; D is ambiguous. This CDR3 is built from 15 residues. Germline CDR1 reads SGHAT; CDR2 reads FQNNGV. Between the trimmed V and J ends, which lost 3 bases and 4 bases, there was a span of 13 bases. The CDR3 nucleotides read TGTGCCAGCAGCTTTTCGCTCCTAAGCGGAAACACCATATATTTT. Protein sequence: CASSFSLLSGNTIYF. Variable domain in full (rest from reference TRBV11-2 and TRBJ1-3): EAGVAQSPRYKIIEKRQSVAFWCNPISGHATLYWYQQILGQGPKLLIQFQNNGVVDDSQLPKDRFSAERLKGVDSTLKIQPAKLEDSAVYLCASSFSLLSGNTIYFGEGSWLTVV.

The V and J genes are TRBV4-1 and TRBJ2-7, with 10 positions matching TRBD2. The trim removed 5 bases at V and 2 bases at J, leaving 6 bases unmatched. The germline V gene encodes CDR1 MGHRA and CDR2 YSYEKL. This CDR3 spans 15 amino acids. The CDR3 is CASSSAGGPAYEQYF. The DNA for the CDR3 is TGCGCCAGCAGCTCAGCGGGAGGGCCAGCCTACGAGCAGTACTTC.

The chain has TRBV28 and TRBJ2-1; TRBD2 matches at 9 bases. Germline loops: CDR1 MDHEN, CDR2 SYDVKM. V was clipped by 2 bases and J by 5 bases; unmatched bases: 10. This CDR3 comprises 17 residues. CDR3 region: CASSLMPSGGLHNEQFF. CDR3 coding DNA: TGTGCCAGCAGTTTAATGCCCAGCGGGGGGCTCCACAATGAGCAGTTCTTC.

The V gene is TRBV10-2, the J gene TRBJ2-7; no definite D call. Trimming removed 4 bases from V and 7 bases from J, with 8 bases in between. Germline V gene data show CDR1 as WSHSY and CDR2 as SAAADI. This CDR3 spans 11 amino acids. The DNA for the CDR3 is TGCGCCAGCAGTGCCTACGATGAGCAGTACTTC. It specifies CASSAYDEQYF.

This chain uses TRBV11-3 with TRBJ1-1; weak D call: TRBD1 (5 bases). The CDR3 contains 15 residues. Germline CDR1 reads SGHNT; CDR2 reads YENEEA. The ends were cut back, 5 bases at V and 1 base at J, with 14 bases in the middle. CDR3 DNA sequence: TGTGCCAGCAGCCCCAGCAGGAGGGGGAACACTGAAGCTTTCTTT. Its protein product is CASSPSRRGNTEAFF.

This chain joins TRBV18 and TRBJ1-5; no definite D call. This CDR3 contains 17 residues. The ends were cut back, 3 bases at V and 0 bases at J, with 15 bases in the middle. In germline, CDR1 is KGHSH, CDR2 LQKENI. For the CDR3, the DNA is TGTGCCAGCTCACCCTATCGATCGGGAGATAGCAATCAGCCCCAGCATTTT. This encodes CASSPYRSGDSNQPQHF.

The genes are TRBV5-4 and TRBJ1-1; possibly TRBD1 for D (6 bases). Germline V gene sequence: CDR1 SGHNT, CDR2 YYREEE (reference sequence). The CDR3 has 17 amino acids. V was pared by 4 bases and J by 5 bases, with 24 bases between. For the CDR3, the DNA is TGTGCCAGCAGCCCATCCGGGGTTCCGGGACAAAGTACTGAAGCTTTCTTT. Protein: CASSPSGVPGQSTEAFF.

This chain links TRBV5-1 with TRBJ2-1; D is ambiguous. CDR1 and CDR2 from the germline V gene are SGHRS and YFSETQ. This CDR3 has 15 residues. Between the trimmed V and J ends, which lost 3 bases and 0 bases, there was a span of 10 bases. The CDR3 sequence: CASSSTLASYNEQFF. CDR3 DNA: TGCGCCAGCAGCTCGACTCTCGCCTCCTACAATGAGCAGTTCTTC.

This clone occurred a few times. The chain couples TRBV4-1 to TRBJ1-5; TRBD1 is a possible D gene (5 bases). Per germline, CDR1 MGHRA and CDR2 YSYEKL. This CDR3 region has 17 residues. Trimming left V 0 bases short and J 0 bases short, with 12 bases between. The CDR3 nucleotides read TGCGCCAGCAGCCAAGATCGGGGGAGAACTAGCAATCAGCCCCAGCATTTT. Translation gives CASSQDRGRTSNQPQHF.

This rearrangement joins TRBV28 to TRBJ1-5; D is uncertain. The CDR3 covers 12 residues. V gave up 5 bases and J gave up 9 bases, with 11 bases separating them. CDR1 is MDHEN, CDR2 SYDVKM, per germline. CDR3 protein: CASSPRGRPQHF. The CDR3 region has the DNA TGTGCCAGCAGTCCAAGAGGGCGGCCCCAGCATTTT.

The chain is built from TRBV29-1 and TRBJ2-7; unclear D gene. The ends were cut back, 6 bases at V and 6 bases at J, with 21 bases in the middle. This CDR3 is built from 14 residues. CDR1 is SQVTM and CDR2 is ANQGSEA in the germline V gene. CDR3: CSVATGSRLGEQYF. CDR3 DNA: TGCAGCGTGGCTACGGGTTCGCGGCTTGGCGAGCAGTACTTC.